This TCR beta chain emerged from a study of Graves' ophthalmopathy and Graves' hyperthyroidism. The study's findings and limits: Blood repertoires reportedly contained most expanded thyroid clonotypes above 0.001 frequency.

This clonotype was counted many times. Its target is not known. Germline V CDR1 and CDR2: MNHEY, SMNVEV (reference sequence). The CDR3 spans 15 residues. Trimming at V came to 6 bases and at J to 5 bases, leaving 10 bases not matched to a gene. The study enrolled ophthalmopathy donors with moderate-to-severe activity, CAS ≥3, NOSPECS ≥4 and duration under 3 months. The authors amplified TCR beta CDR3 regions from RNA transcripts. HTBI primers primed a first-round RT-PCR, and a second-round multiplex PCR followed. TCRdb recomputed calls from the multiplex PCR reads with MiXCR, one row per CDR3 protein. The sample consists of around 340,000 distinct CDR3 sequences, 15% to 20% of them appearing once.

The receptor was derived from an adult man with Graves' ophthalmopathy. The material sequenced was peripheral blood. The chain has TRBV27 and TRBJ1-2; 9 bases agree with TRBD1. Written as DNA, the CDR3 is TGTGCCAGCAGCCTCCGGACAGGGGAATATTATGGCTACACCTTC. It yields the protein CASSLRTGEYYGYTF.